This T cell receptor (beta chain) was profiled in a study of monozygotic twins with inflammatory bowel disease. General study points: IBD patients, compared with healthy twins, shared fewer clonotypes with others (especially with disease activity).

Each donor supplied less than 3 ml of blood. A note on this clonotype: Its matching antigen is unknown.

One entry per CDR3 protein, without DNA, is what TCRdb gives after re-calling the 5' RACE reads. The specimen's table records over 150,000 distinct CDR3 sequences. The CDR3 covers 14 residues. The germline CDR1 and CDR2 sequences are DFQATT and SNEGSKA (reference sequence). This receptor was obtained from a human donor with ulcerative colitis or Crohn's disease, or a healthy co-twin of an affected twin (not recorded which). V gene TRBV20-1 combines with J gene TRBJ2-7. The sequenced sample consisted of blood. CDR3 amino acids: CSARQRGSSYEQYF.